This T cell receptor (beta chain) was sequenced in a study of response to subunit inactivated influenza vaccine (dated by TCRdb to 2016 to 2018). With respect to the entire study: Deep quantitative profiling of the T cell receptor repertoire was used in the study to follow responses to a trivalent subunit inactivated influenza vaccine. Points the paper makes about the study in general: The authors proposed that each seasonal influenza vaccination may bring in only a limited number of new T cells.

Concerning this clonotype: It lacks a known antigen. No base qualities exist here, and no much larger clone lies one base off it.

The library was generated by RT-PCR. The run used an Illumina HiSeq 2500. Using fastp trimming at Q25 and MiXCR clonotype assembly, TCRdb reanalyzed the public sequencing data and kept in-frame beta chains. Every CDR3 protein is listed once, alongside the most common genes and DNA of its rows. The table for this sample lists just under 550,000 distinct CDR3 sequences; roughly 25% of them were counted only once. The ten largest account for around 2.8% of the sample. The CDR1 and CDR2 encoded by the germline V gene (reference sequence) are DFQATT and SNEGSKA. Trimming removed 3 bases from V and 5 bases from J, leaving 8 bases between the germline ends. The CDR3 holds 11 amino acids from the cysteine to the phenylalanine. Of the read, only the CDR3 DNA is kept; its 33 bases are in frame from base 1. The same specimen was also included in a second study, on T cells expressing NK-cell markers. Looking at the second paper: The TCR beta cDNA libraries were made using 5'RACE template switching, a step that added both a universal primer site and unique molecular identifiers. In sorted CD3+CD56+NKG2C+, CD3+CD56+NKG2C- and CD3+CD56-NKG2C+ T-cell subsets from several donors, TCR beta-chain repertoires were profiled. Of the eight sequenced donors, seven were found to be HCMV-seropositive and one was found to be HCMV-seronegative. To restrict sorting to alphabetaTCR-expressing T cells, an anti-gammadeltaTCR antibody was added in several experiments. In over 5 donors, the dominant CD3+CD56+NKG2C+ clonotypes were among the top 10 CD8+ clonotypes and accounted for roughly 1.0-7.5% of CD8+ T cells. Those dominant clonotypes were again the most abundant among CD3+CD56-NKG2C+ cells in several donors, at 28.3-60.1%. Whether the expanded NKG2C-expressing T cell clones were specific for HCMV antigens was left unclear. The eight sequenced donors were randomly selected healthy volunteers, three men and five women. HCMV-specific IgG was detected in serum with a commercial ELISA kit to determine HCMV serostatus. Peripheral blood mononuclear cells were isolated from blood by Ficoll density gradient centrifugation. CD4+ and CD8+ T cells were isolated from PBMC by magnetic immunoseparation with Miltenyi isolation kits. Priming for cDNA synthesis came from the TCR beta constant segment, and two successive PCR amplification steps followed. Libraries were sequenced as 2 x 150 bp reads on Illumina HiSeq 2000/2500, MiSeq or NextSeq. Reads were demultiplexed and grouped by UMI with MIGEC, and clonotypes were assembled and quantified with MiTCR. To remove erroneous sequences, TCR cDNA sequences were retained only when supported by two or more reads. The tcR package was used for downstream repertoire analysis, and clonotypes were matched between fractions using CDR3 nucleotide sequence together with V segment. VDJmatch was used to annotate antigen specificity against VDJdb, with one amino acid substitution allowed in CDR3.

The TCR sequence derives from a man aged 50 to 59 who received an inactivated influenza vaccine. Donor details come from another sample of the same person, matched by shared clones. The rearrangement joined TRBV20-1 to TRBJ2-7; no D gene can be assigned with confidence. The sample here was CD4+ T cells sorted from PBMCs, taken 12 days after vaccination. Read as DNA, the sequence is TGCAGTGCTAGCGGAGAAAACGAGCAGTACTTC. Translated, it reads CSASGENEQYF.